What follows are 23 T cell receptor beta chains derived from one specimen sequenced in a study of beta chain features in type 1 diabetes. All of the isolated RNA was reverse transcribed, so expressed TCRB transcripts were sequenced. Produced via immunoSEQ multiplex PCR; TCRdb's table is partial and in-frame only. The sample lists 350,000 to 450,000 clones; approximately 13% were seen once. Sequencing input: naive CD4+ T cells from blood. The receptors were gathered from a man aged 30 to 39 in good health.

This clone was recorded a few times. The chain couples TRBV5-1 to TRBJ2-7; 7 nucleotides align to TRBD1. J gave up 0 bases and V 0 bases, and 3 bases lay outside the gene matches. The CDR3 contains 15 residues. Germline-derived CDR1 and CDR2 are SGHRS and YFSETQ. The CDR3 coding sequence is TGCGCCAGCAGCTTGGCCGGGACAGTCTCCTACGAGCAGTACTTC. Its translation is CASSLAGTVSYEQYF. The whole variable domain, remainder taken from reference TRBV5-1 and TRBJ2-7, is KAGVTQTPRYLIKTRGQQVTLSCSPISGHRSVSWYQQTPGQGLQFLFEYFSETQRNKGNFPGRFSGRQFSNSRSEMNVSTLELGDSALYLCASSLAGTVSYEQYFGPGTRLTVT.

This chain connects TRBV9 to TRBJ2-1; either TRBD1 or TRBD2 may supply D (7 bases each). Trimming stripped 5 bases from V and 4 bases from J, with 16 bases between. The CDR3 has 15 amino acids. Per germline, CDR1 SGDLS and CDR2 YYNGEE. The CDR3 spells CASSRGDSRYNEQFF. The CDR3 nucleotides are TGTGCCAGCAGTCGGGGGGACAGCCGATACAATGAGCAGTTCTTC.

The chain couples TRBV18 to TRBJ2-1; D not resolved. Germline V gene data show CDR1 as KGHSH and CDR2 as LQKENI. V lost 0 bases and J lost 0, with 6 bases in between. The CDR3 runs to 15 residues. This CDR3 reads CASSPPASSYNEQFF. DNA of the CDR3: TGTGCCAGCTCACCACCCGCAAGCTCCTACAATGAGCAGTTCTTC.

This chain links TRBV10-3 with TRBJ2-1; D may be TRBD2 (7 bases). V was cut by 8 bases and J by 2 bases, with 16 bases left in between. This CDR3 region has 15 residues. The germline CDR1 and CDR2 sequences are ENHRY and SYGVKD. The CDR3, as DNA: TGTGCCATCCGAGGGGGGGCGGGAGCCTACAATGAGCAGTTCTTC. This translates into CAIRGGAGAYNEQFF.

The chain combines TRBV7-9 with TRBJ1-1, with D possibly matching TRBD1 (5 bases). In germline, CDR1 is SEHNR, CDR2 FQNEAQ (reference sequence). V lost 11 bases and J 1 base, leaving 23 bases between the germline ends. The length of the CDR3 is 16 residues. The CDR3 DNA is TGTGCCGGGTCCCGAGGGTACGGGCAGGGGAACACTGAAGCTTTCTTT. This codes for CAGSRGYGQGNTEAFF.

The rearrangement links TRBV19 to TRBJ1-1; D call uncertain. This CDR3 region has 11 residues. Per the germline V gene, CDR1 is LNHDA and CDR2 is SQIVND (reference sequence). The V gene lost 6 bases and the J gene lost 3 bases, with 5 bases spanning the gap. The CDR3 DNA sequence: TGTGCCAGTAGAGACTACACTGAAGCTTTCTTT. Translation: CASRDYTEAFF. Based on the CDR3 plus reference TRBV19 and TRBJ1-1, the full variable domain is DGGITQSPKYLFRKEGQNVTLSCEQNLNHDAMYWYRQDPGQGLRLIYYSQIVNDFQKGDIAEGYSVSREKKESFPLTVTSAQKNPTAFYLCASRDYTEAFFGQGTRLTVV.

This clone came up a few times. V is TRBV5-6 and J is TRBJ2-7; D could derive from TRBD1 or TRBD2 (7 bases each). V was trimmed by 3 bases and J by 1 base, leaving 14 bases between them. The CDR3 is 15 amino acids. CDR1 and CDR2 from the germline V gene are SGHDT and YYEEEE. This chain's CDR3 is CASSYRQGGSYEQYV. As DNA, the CDR3 is TGTGCCAGCAGCTATCGACAGGGAGGGTCCTACGAGCAGTACGTC.

The chain employs TRBV4-1 and TRBJ2-5, with TRBD1 matching 7 bases. The germline gives CDR1 MGHRA, CDR2 YSYEKL. The J segment lost 6 bases and the V segment lost 6 bases, leaving 4 bases of the junction unmatched. There are 12 residues in the CDR3. CDR3: CASSRQGKTQYF. CDR3 DNA sequence: TGCGCCAGCAGTCGACAGGGAAAGACCCAGTACTTC.

This clone was picked up a small number of times. V is TRBV30 and J is TRBJ1-1; D is unresolved. Germline CDR1 and CDR2: GTSNPN and SVGIG (reference sequence). The CDR3 is 10 amino acids. Deletions cut 5 bases from V and 5 bases from J, with 6 bases between. DNA of the CDR3: TGTGCCTGGCTTCGGACTGAAGCTTTCTTT. Its translation: CAWLRTEAFF.

The V call is TRBV15, the J call TRBJ1-2, with 8 bases matching TRBD1. Germline values: CDR1 LNHNV, CDR2 YYDKDF (reference sequence). The CDR3 extends over 14 amino acids. The V gene end was trimmed by 11 bases and the J gene end by 5 bases; junction bases not matched to a gene: 13. CDR3 in DNA: TGTGCCGTACAGAAGGACAGGGCAACGTATGGCTACACCTTC. This encodes CAVQKDRATYGYTF.

In its sample, this clone was seen a few times. The chain links TRBV6-6 to TRBJ2-5, with D maybe TRBD2 (5 bases). Trimming left V 2 bases short and J 5 bases short, with 12 bases between. The CDR3 sequence is 14 residues long. Germline V lookup: CDR1 MNHNY, CDR2 SVGAGI (reference sequence). The CDR3 region has the DNA TGTGCCAGCAGTTACCCGGACTCCTGGGAGACCCAGTACTTC. Amino acids: CASSYPDSWETQYF.

This chain uses TRBV6-5 with TRBJ2-5; no clear D gene. This CDR3 has 13 amino acids. V was shortened by 7 bases and J by 5 bases, with 14 bases between the two germline ends. The V gene's germline CDR1 is MNHEY and CDR2 SVGAGI. CDR3 residues: CASNLNSGETQYF. CDR3 in DNA: TGTGCCAGCAATCTGAACTCCGGGGAGACCCAGTACTTC.

This clone was seen more than once but under ten times. The rearrangement joins TRBV6-1 to TRBJ2-3, with D perhaps given as TRBD1 or TRBD2 (5 bases each). CDR3 length: 16 amino acids. V lost 4 bases and J 4 bases, leaving 18 bases between the germline ends. The germline V gene encodes CDR1 MNHNS and CDR2 SASEGT. The CDR3, as DNA: TGTGCCAGCAGTGTCCGGGACCCCTTCCCCCCAGATACGCAGTATTTT. This gives the protein CASSVRDPFPPDTQYF.

DNA for the CDR3: TGCGCCAGCAGTCAATCCCTCCACGACAGGGGGCCGGTTGGCTACACCTTC. It encodes CASSQSLHDRGPVGYTF. This rearrangement joins TRBV23-1 to TRBJ1-2, with 10 bases lining up with TRBD1. TRBV23-1 is marked as an open reading frame, function uncertain. The CDR3 loop spans 17 amino acids. The ends lost 0 bases at V and 7 bases at J; junction bases unmatched: 11.

In DNA, the CDR3 is TGTGCCAGCACAGGACTAGCGGGGTGGAATGAGCAGTTCTTC. Translating it yields CASTGLAGWNEQFF. The J gene is TRBJ2-1, the V gene TRBV7-3, with 12 positions matching TRBD2. With V trimmed by 7 bases and J by 7 bases, 5 bases remained unmatched. From germline, CDR1 is SGHTA and CDR2 FQGTGA. The CDR3 length is 14 residues.

This clone occurred a few times. V and J are TRBV25-1 and TRBJ2-7; D gene uncertain. Germline assignment: CDR1 MGHDK and CDR2 SYGVNS. Trimming shortened V by 6 bases and J by 0 bases, and 12 bases separated the two germline ends. The CDR3 contains 14 residues. CDR3 DNA sequence: TGTGCCAGCAGCCCCAATACCTACTCCTACGAGCAGTACTTC. Protein: CASSPNTYSYEQYF.

This clone showed up just a few times. This chain links TRBV19 with TRBJ1-1; D unresolved. The CDR3 has 13 residues. V was trimmed by 11 bases and J by 1 base, leaving 14 bases between them. Germline lookup yields CDR1 LNHDA and CDR2 SQIVND (reference sequence). CDR3: CASNGRPNTEAFF. CDR3 bases: TGTGCCTCTAACGGGCGCCCGAACACTGAAGCTTTCTTT.

This chain connects TRBV7-9 to TRBJ2-1; TRBD2 might be the D (6 bases). V was shortened by 3 bases and J by 9 bases, with 12 bases between the two germline ends. Germline values: CDR1 SEHNR, CDR2 FQNEAQ (reference sequence). The length of the CDR3 is 13 residues. The CDR3 region is CASSLVREAEQFF. The CDR3 bases are TGTGCCAGCAGCTTGGTTAGGGAGGCTGAGCAGTTCTTC.

The chain links TRBV5-6 to TRBJ2-3; the D gene could be TRBD1 or TRBD2 (5 bases each). V lost 7 bases to trimming and J lost 3 bases, with 12 bases between them. The CDR3 totals 13 residues. Germline V gene data show CDR1 as SGHDT and CDR2 as YYEEEE. CDR3 coding DNA: TGTGCCAGCTCCGGGGCAGGGACAGATACGCAGTATTTT. Its translation is CASSGAGTDTQYF.

The table lists this clone with a few counts. The chain employs TRBV5-1 and TRBJ2-5; the D gene is possibly TRBD1 (6 bases). This CDR3 spans 14 amino acids. CDR1 is SGHRS, CDR2 YFSETQ, per germline. V was clipped by 3 bases and J by 3 bases, with 12 bases between them. CDR3 DNA: TGCGCCAGCAGCTCCGGGACACCCGAAGAGACCCAGTACTTC. Translation: CASSSGTPEETQYF.

This clone was seen a handful of times. The gene calls are TRBV29-1 and TRBJ2-7; TRBD2 is a possible D gene (5 bases). V was shortened by 4 bases and J by 1 base, with 14 bases between the two germline ends. In germline, CDR1 is SQVTM, CDR2 ANQGSEA. The CDR3 length is 14 residues. Here the CDR3 DNA reads TGCAGCGTTGCAAGCGGCTTTGGGTCCTACGAGCAGTACTTC. Protein product: CSVASGFGSYEQYF.

This chain uses TRBV29-1 with TRBJ1-3, with D perhaps TRBD1 (6 bases). CDR1 is SQVTM, CDR2 ANQGSEA, per germline. The CDR3 contains 12 residues. V was clipped by 5 bases and J by 8 bases, with 13 bases between them. DNA of the CDR3: TGCAGCGTTCAATTACAGGGTTACACCATATATTTT. The encoded protein is CSVQLQGYTIYF.

J is TRBJ2-3 and V is TRBV2; D is undetermined. There are 11 residues in the CDR3. Germline V gene data show CDR1 as SNHLY and CDR2 as FYNNEI. V lost 6 bases, J lost 5 bases, and 6 bases lay in between. Here the CDR3 reads CASRSQDTQYF. Here the CDR3 DNA reads TGTGCCAGCAGGTCCCAAGATACGCAGTATTTT.